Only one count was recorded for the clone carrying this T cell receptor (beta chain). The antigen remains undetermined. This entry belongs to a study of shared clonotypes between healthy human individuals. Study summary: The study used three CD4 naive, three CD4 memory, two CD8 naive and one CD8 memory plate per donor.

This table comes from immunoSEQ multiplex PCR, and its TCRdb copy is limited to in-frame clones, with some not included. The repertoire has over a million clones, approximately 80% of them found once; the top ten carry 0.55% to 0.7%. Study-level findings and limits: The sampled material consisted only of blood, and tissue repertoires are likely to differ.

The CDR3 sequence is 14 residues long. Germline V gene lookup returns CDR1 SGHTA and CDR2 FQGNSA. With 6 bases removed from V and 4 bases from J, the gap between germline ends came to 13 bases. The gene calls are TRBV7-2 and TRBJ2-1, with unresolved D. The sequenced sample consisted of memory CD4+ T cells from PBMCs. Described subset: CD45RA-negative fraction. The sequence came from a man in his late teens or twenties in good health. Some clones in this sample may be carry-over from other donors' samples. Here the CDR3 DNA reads TGTGCCAGCAGTGGCCGTGTAGGGTACAATGAGCAGTTCTTC. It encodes CASSGRVGYNEQFF.